A selection of T cell receptor beta chains follows, all from one sample in a study of cytomegalovirus exposure and HLA in healthy donors. Clones were read by immunoSEQ multiplex PCR, and TCRdb kept only the in-frame ones, dropping some. The table lists approximately 88,000 clones, 76% of them singletons. Sequenced: PBMCs. The origin of the receptors is a man aged 25 to 45 in good health and CMV-seropositive. Both conserved end residues are part of each CDR3. A D gene is named only where the DNA matches it firmly. The listing skips clone size in some rows; elsewhere it reads once, few, many or a size class.

CDR3nt: TGTGCCAGCAGCTTAAGGGGCCTAGGCTATGGCTACACCTTC
CDR3aa: CASSLRGLGYGYTF
abundance: .
d_gene: .
v_gene: TRBV7-2
j_gene: TRBJ1-2

CDR3nt: TGCGCCAGCAGCTTTACTAGCGGGAGCACCGGGGAGCTGTTTTTT
CDR3aa: CASSFTSGSTGELFF
abundance: .
d_gene: TRBD2
v_gene: TRBV5-1
j_gene: TRBJ2-2

CDR3nt: TGTGCAAGTCGCTTACGGGGCAGGAGGGGTGAGCAGTTCTTC
CDR3aa: CASRLRGRRGEQFF
abundance: .
d_gene: .
v_gene: TRBV12-2
j_gene: TRBJ2-1

CDR3nt: TGTGCCAGCAGCCAAGAGTCTAGCGGGGGGTTAATGGGCATTCAGTACTTC
CDR3aa: CASSQESSGGLMGIQYF
abundance: .
d_gene: TRBD2
v_gene: TRBV4-2
j_gene: TRBJ2-4

CDR3nt: TGTGCCAGCAGAAACGGGACTAGCGGCCCGGGGGAGACCCAGTACTTC
CDR3aa: CASRNGTSGPGETQYF
abundance: .
d_gene: TRBD2
v_gene: TRBV7-9
j_gene: TRBJ2-5

CDR3nt: TGTGCCAGCAGCCAGCGGGGCGGTGCAGTTACGCAGTATTTT
CDR3aa: CASSQRGGAVTQYF
abundance: .
d_gene: .
v_gene: TRBV14
j_gene: TRBJ2-3

CDR3nt: TGTGCCAGCAGTGCATGGGACACCATAAACTATGGCTACACCTTC
CDR3aa: CASSAWDTINYGYTF
abundance: .
d_gene: .
v_gene: TRBV27
j_gene: TRBJ1-2

CDR3nt: TGCGCCAGCAGCCAAGATCGGGGCCCGCGGGGGGATGGCTACACCTTC
CDR3aa: CASSQDRGPRGDGYTF
abundance: .
d_gene: .
v_gene: TRBV4-3
j_gene: TRBJ1-2

CDR3nt: TGTGCCACCAGCAGTGGCAGACACTACGAGCAGTACTTC
CDR3aa: CATSSGRHYEQYF
abundance: once
d_gene: .
v_gene: TRBV15
j_gene: TRBJ2-7

CDR3nt: TGTGCCAGCAGCACCCACCCGGGACAGGGCCCAGATACGCAGTATTTT
CDR3aa: CASSTHPGQGPDTQYF
abundance: few
d_gene: TRBD1
v_gene: TRBV14
j_gene: TRBJ2-3

CDR3nt: TGTGCCAGCAGCTTCCGGGACAGACGGAACTATGGCTACACCTTC
CDR3aa: CASSFRDRRNYGYTF
abundance: .
d_gene: TRBD1
v_gene: TRBV11-2
j_gene: TRBJ1-2

CDR3nt: TGCGCCAGCAGCTTGGAGGGACAGGGGACAACTAATGAAAAACTGTTTTTT
CDR3aa: CASSLEGQGTTNEKLFF
abundance: .
d_gene: TRBD1
v_gene: TRBV5-1
j_gene: TRBJ1-4

CDR3nt: TGTGCCAGCAGCTTCTCAGCGGGAGACCAAGAGACCCAGTACTTC
CDR3aa: CASSFSAGDQETQYF
abundance: .
d_gene: TRBD2
v_gene: TRBV7-2
j_gene: TRBJ2-5

CDR3nt: TGCGCCAGCAGCCTGGGACAGGGCGGCGGCTACACCTTC
CDR3aa: CASSLGQGGGYTF
abundance: .
d_gene: TRBD1
v_gene: TRBV5-1
j_gene: TRBJ1-2

CDR3nt: TGTGCCAGCATCAGTGCGGGAGGGCTAGGCGAGCAGTACTTC
CDR3aa: CASISAGGLGEQYF
abundance: .
d_gene: TRBD2
v_gene: TRBV6-5
j_gene: TRBJ2-7

CDR3nt: TGCAGCTTTACAGGGGGCGGGGGCTACACCTTC
CDR3aa: CSFTGGGGYTF
abundance: .
d_gene: TRBD1
v_gene: TRBV29-1
j_gene: TRBJ1-2

CDR3nt: TGCGCCAGCAGCCAAGATCCCCAACAGGGGGCATTCTTGGATACGCAGTATTTT
CDR3aa: CASSQDPQQGAFLDTQYF
abundance: .
d_gene: TRBD1
v_gene: TRBV4-3
j_gene: TRBJ2-3

CDR3nt: TGTGCCAGCAGCGTAGAGGGGGACGGCTACAATGAGCAGTTCTTC
CDR3aa: CASSVEGDGYNEQFF
abundance: .
d_gene: .
v_gene: TRBV9
j_gene: TRBJ2-1

CDR3nt: TGTGCCAGCAGCGCTCCCATTGGACTTTTCACCGGGGAGCTGTTTTTT
CDR3aa: CASSAPIGLFTGELFF
abundance: .
d_gene: .
v_gene: TRBV9
j_gene: TRBJ2-2

CDR3nt: TGTGCCAGCAGTTTACGGCAGGGGAGAACTGAAGCTTTCTTT
CDR3aa: CASSLRQGRTEAFF
abundance: few
d_gene: .
v_gene: TRBV27
j_gene: TRBJ1-1

CDR3nt: TGTGCCAGCTCCCCCGGGACAGGGGTTAGAAACACCATATATTTT
CDR3aa: CASSPGTGVRNTIYF
abundance: .
d_gene: TRBD1
v_gene: TRBV18
j_gene: TRBJ1-3

CDR3nt: TGTGCCAGTAGCTTAGGGACAGACAATCAGCCCCAGCATTTT
CDR3aa: CASSLGTDNQPQHF
abundance: .
d_gene: TRBD1
v_gene: TRBV19
j_gene: TRBJ1-5

CDR3nt: TGCGCCAGCAGCCCCTTCTCTAGCGTCTCCTACAATGAGCAGTTCTTC
CDR3aa: CASSPFSSVSYNEQFF
abundance: .
d_gene: .
v_gene: TRBV4-3
j_gene: TRBJ2-1

CDR3nt: TGTGCCAGCAGCCCCCCGACGGGAGCTGGGGCCAACGTCCTGACTTTC
CDR3aa: CASSPPTGAGANVLTF
abundance: .
d_gene: .
v_gene: TRBV9
j_gene: TRBJ2-6

CDR3nt: TGTGCCAGCAGCTTAGTCAGGGCAGGGGGCGGTTATGGCTACACCTTC
CDR3aa: CASSLVRAGGGYGYTF
abundance: .
d_gene: TRBD1
v_gene: TRBV7-2
j_gene: TRBJ1-2

CDR3nt: TGCGCCAGCAGCCAAAGGGAGGCGGGTAGTACGAGGGAGCAGTACTTC
CDR3aa: CASSQREAGSTREQYF
abundance: .
d_gene: .
v_gene: TRBV4-3
j_gene: TRBJ2-7

CDR3nt: TGTGCCAGCAGTACGGGGGGTCCTCAAGAGACCCAGTACTTC
CDR3aa: CASSTGGPQETQYF
abundance: .
d_gene: TRBD2
v_gene: TRBV6-5
j_gene: TRBJ2-5

CDR3nt: TGTGCCAGTAGTCTGTGGACAATAGAGTACTTC
CDR3aa: CASSLWTIEYF
abundance: .
d_gene: .
v_gene: TRBV19
j_gene: TRBJ2-7

CDR3nt: TGCAGCGTTGCCCGGACAGCGAATGAAAAACTGTTTTTT
CDR3aa: CSVARTANEKLFF
abundance: .
d_gene: .
v_gene: TRBV29-1
j_gene: TRBJ1-4

CDR3nt: TGTGCCACAGTGATCAGAGGGACTGAAGCTTTCTTT
CDR3aa: CATVIRGTEAFF
abundance: .
d_gene: .
v_gene: TRBV6-6
j_gene: TRBJ1-1

CDR3nt: TGTGCCAGCAGCTTAGTAATCGCCCATCAAGCAAACACCATATATTTT
CDR3aa: CASSLVIAHQANTIYF
abundance: .
d_gene: .
v_gene: TRBV7-8
j_gene: TRBJ1-3

CDR3nt: TGTGCCAGCAGTTACTCTACCAGAGATACGCAGTATTTT
CDR3aa: CASSYSTRDTQYF
abundance: .
d_gene: .
v_gene: TRBV6-6
j_gene: TRBJ2-3

CDR3nt: TGTGCCACCAGCAGAGTCGAGAAGAATCAGCCCCAGCATTTT
CDR3aa: CATSRVEKNQPQHF
abundance: .
d_gene: .
v_gene: TRBV15
j_gene: TRBJ1-5

CDR3nt: TGCGCCAGCAGCTCAGCCGGACAGGGTGGTACTGAAGCTTTCTTT
CDR3aa: CASSSAGQGGTEAFF
abundance: .
d_gene: TRBD1
v_gene: TRBV5-1
j_gene: TRBJ1-1

CDR3nt: TGTGCCAGCCAACAGGGGGCCTCCAGTCAGCCCCAGCATTTT
CDR3aa: CASQQGASSQPQHF
abundance: .
d_gene: TRBD1
v_gene: TRBV6-1
j_gene: TRBJ1-5

CDR3nt: TGTGCCAGCGTCGACCCTATTCGGGGTCCTGAAGCTTTCTTT
CDR3aa: CASVDPIRGPEAFF
abundance: .
d_gene: .
v_gene: TRBV18
j_gene: TRBJ1-1

CDR3nt: TGTGCCAGCAGCCGATTACAGGGTTGGGAGACCCAGTACTTC
CDR3aa: CASSRLQGWETQYF
abundance: few
d_gene: .
v_gene: TRBV7-9
j_gene: TRBJ2-5

CDR3nt: TGTGCCAGTAGTGGGACTAGCGGGAGAGGTGAGCAGTTCTTC
CDR3aa: CASSGTSGRGEQFF
abundance: .
d_gene: TRBD2
v_gene: TRBV19
j_gene: TRBJ2-1

CDR3nt: TGCAGCGGGACTAGCAGTCAGTACTTC
CDR3aa: CSGTSSQYF
abundance: .
d_gene: TRBD2
v_gene: TRBV29-1
j_gene: TRBJ2-5

CDR3nt: TGTGCCAGCTCACCAGGGAGGCTGGCCACTGAAGCTTTCTTT
CDR3aa: CASSPGRLATEAFF
abundance: .
d_gene: .
v_gene: TRBV18
j_gene: TRBJ1-1

CDR3nt: TGTGCCAGCAGCCCCCGGCGGGCAACGGGAAACACCATATATTTT
CDR3aa: CASSPRRATGNTIYF
abundance: few
d_gene: .
v_gene: TRBV9
j_gene: TRBJ1-3

CDR3nt: TGTGCCAGCAGCGTAGAGGGGGGAGGGGGGGAGCAGTTCTTC
CDR3aa: CASSVEGGGGEQFF
abundance: .
d_gene: .
v_gene: TRBV9
j_gene: TRBJ2-1

CDR3nt: TGCGCCAGCAGCCCCACCCCGCGGGGAGTAACCGGGGAGCTGTTTTTT
CDR3aa: CASSPTPRGVTGELFF
abundance: .
d_gene: .
v_gene: TRBV5-1
j_gene: TRBJ2-2

CDR3nt: .
CDR3aa: CASSLGTSGRGTEAFF
abundance: .
d_gene: .
v_gene: TRBV7-2
j_gene: TRBJ1-1

CDR3nt: TGTGCCAGCAGTTGGGACAGGGGGGATGGCTACACCTTC
CDR3aa: CASSWDRGDGYTF
abundance: .
d_gene: TRBD1
v_gene: TRBV6-1
j_gene: TRBJ1-2

CDR3nt: TGTGCCAGCAGCAAGACAGGGGTCTATGGCTACACCTTC
CDR3aa: CASSKTGVYGYTF
abundance: few
d_gene: TRBD1
v_gene: TRBV5-4
j_gene: TRBJ1-2

CDR3nt: TGTGCCAGCAGTTTCGGGGTGAACTATGGCTACACCTTC
CDR3aa: CASSFGVNYGYTF
abundance: few
d_gene: .
v_gene: TRBV28
j_gene: TRBJ1-2

CDR3nt: TGTGCCAGCAGCGTAGTCCCGGGACTACCCCGTGACGAGCAGTACTTC
CDR3aa: CASSVVPGLPRDEQYF
abundance: .
d_gene: TRBD2
v_gene: TRBV9
j_gene: TRBJ2-7

CDR3nt: TGTGCCAGCAGCGCGCGGGGGGGCCCCACAGATACGCAGTATTTT
CDR3aa: CASSARGGPTDTQYF
abundance: .
d_gene: TRBD2
v_gene: TRBV7-2
j_gene: TRBJ2-3

CDR3nt: TGCAGCGCCCCCCAGTGGGGTAGCGGGGGCAGCTCCTACAATGAGCAGTTCTTC
CDR3aa: CSAPQWGSGGSSYNEQFF
abundance: .
d_gene: TRBD2
v_gene: TRBV29-1
j_gene: TRBJ2-1

CDR3nt: TGTGCTAGCAGCTTAGGCGGTTCTGGGGCCAACGTCCTGACTTTC
CDR3aa: CASSLGGSGANVLTF
abundance: .
d_gene: .
v_gene: TRBV7-7
j_gene: TRBJ2-6

CDR3nt: TGTGCCAGCAGCGAACAGGGGTCCTATAATTCACCCCTCCACTTT
CDR3aa: CASSEQGSYNSPLHF
abundance: .
d_gene: TRBD1
v_gene: TRBV2
j_gene: TRBJ1-6

CDR3nt: TGTGCCATCAGGATTATGGACAGGGGACGTAGCGGGGAGCTGTTTTTT
CDR3aa: CAIRIMDRGRSGELFF
abundance: .
d_gene: TRBD1
v_gene: TRBV10-3
j_gene: TRBJ2-2

CDR3nt: TGTGCCAGCAGTACAGGACCGGAAAGCAATCAGCCCCAGCATTTT
CDR3aa: CASSTGPESNQPQHF
abundance: .
d_gene: .
v_gene: TRBV7-2
j_gene: TRBJ1-5

CDR3nt: TGTGCCACCAGCAGAGATAGGTCGGCGAGCGGTGGCTACACCTTC
CDR3aa: CATSRDRSASGGYTF
abundance: once
d_gene: .
v_gene: TRBV15
j_gene: TRBJ1-2